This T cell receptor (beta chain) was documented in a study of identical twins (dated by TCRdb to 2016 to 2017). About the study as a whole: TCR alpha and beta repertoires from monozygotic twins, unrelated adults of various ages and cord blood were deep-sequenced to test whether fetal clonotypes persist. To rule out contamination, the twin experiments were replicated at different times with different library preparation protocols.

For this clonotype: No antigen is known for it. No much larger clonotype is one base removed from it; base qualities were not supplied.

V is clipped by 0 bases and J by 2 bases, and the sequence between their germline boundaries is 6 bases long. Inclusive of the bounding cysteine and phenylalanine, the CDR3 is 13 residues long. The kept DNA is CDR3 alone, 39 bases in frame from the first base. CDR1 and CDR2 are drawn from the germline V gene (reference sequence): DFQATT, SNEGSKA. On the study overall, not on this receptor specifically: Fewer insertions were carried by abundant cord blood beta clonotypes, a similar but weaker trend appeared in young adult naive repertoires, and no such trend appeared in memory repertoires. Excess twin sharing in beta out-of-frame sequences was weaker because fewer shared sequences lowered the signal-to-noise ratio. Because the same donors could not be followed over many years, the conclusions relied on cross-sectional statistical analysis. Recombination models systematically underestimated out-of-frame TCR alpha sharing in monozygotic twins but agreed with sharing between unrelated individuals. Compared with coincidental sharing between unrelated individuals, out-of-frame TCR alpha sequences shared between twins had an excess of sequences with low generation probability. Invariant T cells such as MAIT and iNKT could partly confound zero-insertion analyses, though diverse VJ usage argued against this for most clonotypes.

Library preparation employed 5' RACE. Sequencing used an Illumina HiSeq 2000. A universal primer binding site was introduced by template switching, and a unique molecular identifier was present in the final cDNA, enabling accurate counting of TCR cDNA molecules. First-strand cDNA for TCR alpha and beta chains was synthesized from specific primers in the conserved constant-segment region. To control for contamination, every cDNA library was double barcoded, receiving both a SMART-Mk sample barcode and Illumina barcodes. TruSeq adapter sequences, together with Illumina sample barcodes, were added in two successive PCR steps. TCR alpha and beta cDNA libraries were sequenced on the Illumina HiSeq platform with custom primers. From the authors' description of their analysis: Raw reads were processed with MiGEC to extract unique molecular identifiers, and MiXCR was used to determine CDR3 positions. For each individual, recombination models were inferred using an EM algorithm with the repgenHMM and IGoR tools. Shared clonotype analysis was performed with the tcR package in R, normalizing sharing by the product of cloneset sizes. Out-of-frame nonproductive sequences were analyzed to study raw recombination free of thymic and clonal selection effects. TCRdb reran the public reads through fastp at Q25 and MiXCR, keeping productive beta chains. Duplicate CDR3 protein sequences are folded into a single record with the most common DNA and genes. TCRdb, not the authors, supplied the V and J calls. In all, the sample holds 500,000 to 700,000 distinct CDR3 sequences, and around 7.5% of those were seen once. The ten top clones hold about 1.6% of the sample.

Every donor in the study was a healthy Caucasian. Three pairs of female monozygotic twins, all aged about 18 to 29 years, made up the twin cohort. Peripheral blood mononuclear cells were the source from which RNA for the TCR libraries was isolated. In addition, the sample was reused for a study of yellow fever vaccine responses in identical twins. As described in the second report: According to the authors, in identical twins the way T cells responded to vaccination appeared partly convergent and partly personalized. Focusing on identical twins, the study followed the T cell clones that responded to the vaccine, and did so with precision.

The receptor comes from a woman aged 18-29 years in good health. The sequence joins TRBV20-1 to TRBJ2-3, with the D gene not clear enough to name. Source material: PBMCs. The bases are TGCAGTGCTAGAGAGCTACTCACAGATACGCAGTATTTT. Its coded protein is CSARELLTDTQYF.